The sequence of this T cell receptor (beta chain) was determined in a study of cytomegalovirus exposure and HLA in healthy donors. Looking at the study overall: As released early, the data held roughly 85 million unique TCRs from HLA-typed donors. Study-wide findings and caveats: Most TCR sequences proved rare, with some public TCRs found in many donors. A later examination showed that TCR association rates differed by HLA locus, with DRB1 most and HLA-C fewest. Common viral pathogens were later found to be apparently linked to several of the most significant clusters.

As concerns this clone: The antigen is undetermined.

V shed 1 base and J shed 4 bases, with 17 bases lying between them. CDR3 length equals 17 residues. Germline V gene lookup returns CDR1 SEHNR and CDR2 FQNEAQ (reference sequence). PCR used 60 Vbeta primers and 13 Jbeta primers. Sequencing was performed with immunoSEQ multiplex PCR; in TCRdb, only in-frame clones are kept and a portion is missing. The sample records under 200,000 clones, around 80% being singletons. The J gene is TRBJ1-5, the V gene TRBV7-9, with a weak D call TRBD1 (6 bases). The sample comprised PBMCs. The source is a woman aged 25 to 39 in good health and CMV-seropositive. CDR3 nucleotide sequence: TGTGCCAGCAGCTTAGACGGGGGGCCGTTATCAAATCAGCCCCAGCATTTT. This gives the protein CASSLDGGPLSNQPQHF.